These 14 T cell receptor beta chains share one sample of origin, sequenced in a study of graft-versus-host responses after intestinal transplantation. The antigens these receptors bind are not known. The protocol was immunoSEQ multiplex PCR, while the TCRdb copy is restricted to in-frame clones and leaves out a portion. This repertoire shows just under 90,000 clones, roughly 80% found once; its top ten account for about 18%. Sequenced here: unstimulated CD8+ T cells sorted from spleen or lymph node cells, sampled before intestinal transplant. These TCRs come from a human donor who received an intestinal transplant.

CDR3 in amino acids: CASSYSGGSNQPQHF. For the CDR3, the DNA is TGTGCCAGCAGTTACTCCGGGGGCAGCAATCAGCCCCAGCATTTT. This rearrangement joins TRBV6-6 to TRBJ1-5; perhaps TRBD1 as D (6 bases). The CDR3 contains 15 residues. Trimming stripped 0 bases from V and 1 base from J, with 7 bases between. Looked up from germline, CDR1 is MNHNY and CDR2 is SVGAGI (reference sequence).

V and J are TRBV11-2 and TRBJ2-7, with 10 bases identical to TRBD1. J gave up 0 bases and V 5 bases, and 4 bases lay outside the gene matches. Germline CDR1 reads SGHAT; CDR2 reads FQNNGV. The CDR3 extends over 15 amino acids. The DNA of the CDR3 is TGTGCCAGCAGCCCAGGGACAGGGGCCTCCTACGAGCAGTACTTC. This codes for CASSPGTGASYEQYF.

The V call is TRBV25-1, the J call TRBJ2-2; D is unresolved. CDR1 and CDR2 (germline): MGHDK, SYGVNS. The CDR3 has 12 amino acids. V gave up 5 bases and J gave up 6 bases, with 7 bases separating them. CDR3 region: CASSLWPGELFF. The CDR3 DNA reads TGTGCCAGCAGTCTATGGCCCGGGGAGCTGTTTTTT.

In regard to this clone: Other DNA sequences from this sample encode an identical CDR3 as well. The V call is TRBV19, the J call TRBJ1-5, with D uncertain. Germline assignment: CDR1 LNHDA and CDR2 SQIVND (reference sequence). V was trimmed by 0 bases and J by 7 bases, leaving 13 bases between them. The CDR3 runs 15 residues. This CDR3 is CASSIEEGTGQPQHF. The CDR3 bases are TGTGCCAGTAGTATAGAAGAGGGAACGGGGCAGCCCCAGCATTTT.

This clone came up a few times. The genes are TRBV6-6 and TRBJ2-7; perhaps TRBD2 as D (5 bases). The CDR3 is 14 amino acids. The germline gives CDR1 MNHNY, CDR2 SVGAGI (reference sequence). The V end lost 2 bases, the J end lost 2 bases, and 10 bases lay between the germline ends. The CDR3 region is CASSYGGATYEQYF. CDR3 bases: TGTGCCAGCAGTTACGGAGGAGCGACCTACGAGCAGTACTTC.

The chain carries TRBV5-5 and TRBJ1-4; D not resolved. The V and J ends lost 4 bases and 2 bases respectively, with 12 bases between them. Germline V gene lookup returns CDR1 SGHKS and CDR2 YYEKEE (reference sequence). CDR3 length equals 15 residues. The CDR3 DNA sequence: TGTGCCAGCAGCCCCTTAGAAACGACTAATGAAAAACTGTTTTTT. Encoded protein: CASSPLETTNEKLFF.

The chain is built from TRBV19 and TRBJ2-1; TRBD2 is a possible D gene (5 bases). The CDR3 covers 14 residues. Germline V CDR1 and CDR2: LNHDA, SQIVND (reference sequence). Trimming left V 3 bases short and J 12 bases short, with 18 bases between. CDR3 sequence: CASSILLEGGWQFF. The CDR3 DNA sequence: TGTGCCAGTAGTATTCTTTTGGAAGGAGGTTGGCAGTTCTTC. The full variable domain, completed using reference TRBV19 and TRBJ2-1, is DGGITQSPKYLFRKEGQNVTLSCEQNLNHDAMYWYRQDPGQGLRLIYYSQIVNDFQKGDIAEGYSVSREKKESFPLTVTSAQKNPTAFYLCASSILLEGGWQFFGPGTRLTVL.

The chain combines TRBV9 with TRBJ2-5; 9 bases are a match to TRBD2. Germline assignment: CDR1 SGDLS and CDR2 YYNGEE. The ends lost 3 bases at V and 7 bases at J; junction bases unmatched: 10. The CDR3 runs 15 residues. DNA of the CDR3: TGTGCCAGCAGCGATATAGCGGGGGACGAGAGGACCCAGTACTTC. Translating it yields CASSDIAGDERTQYF.

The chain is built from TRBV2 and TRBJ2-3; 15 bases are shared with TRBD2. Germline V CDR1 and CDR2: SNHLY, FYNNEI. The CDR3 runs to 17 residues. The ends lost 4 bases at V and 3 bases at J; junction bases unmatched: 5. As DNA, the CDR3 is TGTGCCAGCAGTGGGACTAGCGGGGGGGCTTTAACAGATACGCAGTATTTT. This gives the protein CASSGTSGGALTDTQYF.

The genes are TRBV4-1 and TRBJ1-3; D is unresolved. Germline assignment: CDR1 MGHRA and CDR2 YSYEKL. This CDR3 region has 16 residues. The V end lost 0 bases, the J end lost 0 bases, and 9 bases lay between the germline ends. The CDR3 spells CASSQDRTVSGNTIYF. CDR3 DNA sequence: TGCGCCAGCAGCCAAGACCGGACGGTCTCTGGAAACACCATATATTTT.

CDR3 amino acids: CATSRPYPGLREEGANVLTF. DNA for the CDR3: TGTGCCACCAGCAGGCCGTACCCGGGACTCCGGGAGGAGGGGGCCAACGTCCTGACTTTC. The rearrangement links TRBV15 to TRBJ2-6, with 7 bases identical to TRBD2. Germline CDR1 and CDR2: LNHNV and YYDKDF (reference sequence). The CDR3 contains 20 residues. The junction had 18 bases not matched to a gene; V was cut back by 3 bases and J by 4 bases.

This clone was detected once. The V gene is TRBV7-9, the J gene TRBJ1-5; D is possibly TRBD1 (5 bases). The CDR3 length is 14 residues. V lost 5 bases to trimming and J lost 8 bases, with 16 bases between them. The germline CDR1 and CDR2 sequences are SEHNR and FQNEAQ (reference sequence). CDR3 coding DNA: TGTGCCAGCAGCCGAGAGGACACGATCGAGCCCCAGCATTTT. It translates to CASSREDTIEPQHF.

The CDR3 sequence: CASSLSPGAGETQYF. DNA of the CDR3: TGCGCCAGCAGCTTGTCCCCCGGAGCTGGGGAGACCCAGTACTTC. The chain employs TRBV5-1 and TRBJ2-5, with D uncertain. The V gene's germline CDR1 is SGHRS and CDR2 YFSETQ. This CDR3 is built from 15 residues. Trimming cost V 1 base and J 5 bases, with 15 bases left between them.

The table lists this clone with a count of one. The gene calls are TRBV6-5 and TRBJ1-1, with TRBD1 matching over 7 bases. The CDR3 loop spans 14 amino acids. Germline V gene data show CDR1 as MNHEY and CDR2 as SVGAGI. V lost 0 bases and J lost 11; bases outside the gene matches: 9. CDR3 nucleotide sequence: TGTGCCAGCAGTTACTCATGGACAGGAGGGATGGCTTTCTTT. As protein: CASSYSWTGGMAFF.